A selection of T cell receptor beta chains follows, all from one sample in a study of control samples from healthy donors and cancer patients. The data were produced by immunoSEQ multiplex PCR, yet TCRdb's version contains in-frame clones alone and is incomplete. The sample shows some 150,000 clones, roughly 89% of them seen only once. Sequenced: blood. The receptors originated from a man in his late teens or twenties in good health. Both conserved end residues are part of each CDR3. The D gene is left open where the match is weak. Clone size is stated in some rows and not others, as once, few, many or a class when expanded.

once,TRBV18,16,TRBD1,TRBJ1-2,TGTGCCAGCTCACAAGGGACAGGGGGCGCGAACTATGGCTACACCTTC,CASSQGTGGANYGYTF
once,TRBV18,14,TRBD1,TRBJ2-7,TGTGCCAGCTCACCGGCAGGGGGTAACTACGAGCAGTACTTC,CASSPAGGNYEQYF
-,TRBV10-1,18,-,TRBJ1-4,TGCGCCAGCAGTGGTGGTGTTTACCGATTTGCAACTAATGAAAAACTGTTTTTT,CASSGGVYRFATNEKLFF
-,TRBV4-2,16,TRBD1,TRBJ2-7,TGTGCCAGCAGCCCAACCCCGACAGGGGGCTACAACGAGCAGTACTTC,CASSPTPTGGYNEQYF
-,TRBV6-4,15,TRBD1,TRBJ1-2,TGTGCCAGCAGCGATCTACCACAGGGACAGAATGGCTACACCTTC,CASSDLPQGQNGYTF
-,TRBV3-1/TRBV3-2,15,-,TRBJ2-5,TGTGCCAGCAGCCAAGATAAGGGAGATGCGAAGACCCAGTACTTC,CASSQDKGDAKTQYF
once,TRBV30,16,-,TRBJ2-7,TGTGCCTGGAGGCCCAGCATGGGCAGTGCCCCCTACGAGCAGTACTTC,CAWRPSMGSAPYEQYF
-,TRBV18,15,-,TRBJ1-2,TGTGCCAGCTCACCTGAGTTGAGGGGGAACTATGGCTACACCTTC,CASSPELRGNYGYTF
-,TRBV6-1,14,-,TRBJ1-1,TGTGCCAGCAGTGATATAGGGGAGGGGACTGAAGCTTTCTTT,CASSDIGEGTEAFF
once,TRBV4-1,16,-,TRBJ1-4,TGCGCCAGCAGCCAAGATCGGGATAGTCATCCTGAAAAACTGTTTTTT,CASSQDRDSHPEKLFF
-,TRBV5-1,17,TRBD2,TRBJ2-2,TGCGCCAGCAGCCGAGGAGGTAGCGGGGGTGGCACCGGGGAGCTGTTTTTT,CASSRGGSGGGTGELFF
-,TRBV30,15,-,TRBJ1-6,TGTGCCTGGAGTGTCCTAGGAGGGAATTTTTCACCCCTCCACTTT,CAWSVLGGNFSPLHF
-,TRBV6-4,16,-,TRBJ1-6,TGTGCCAGCAGGGCGACGCAGAGCTCCTATAATTCACCCCTCCACTTT,CASRATQSSYNSPLHF
-,TRBV5-1,17,TRBD2,TRBJ2-5,TGCGCCAGCAGCTACAGGACTAGCGGGGGGCCGGGGGAGACCCAGTACTTC,CASSYRTSGGPGETQYF
-,TRBV28,11,-,TRBJ2-2,TGTGCCAGCAGTTTTCCCGGGGAGCTGTTTTTT,CASSFPGELFF
-,TRBV7-2,14,-,TRBJ1-1,TGTGCCAGCAGCTTAGATGGGGGGCGGACTGAAGCTTTCTTT,CASSLDGGRTEAFF
-,TRBV5-1,14,-,TRBJ1-1,TGCGCCAGCAGCTTCCAGGGATATAACACTGAAGCTTTCTTT,CASSFQGYNTEAFF
-,TRBV20-1,10,-,TRBJ2-7,TGCAGTGCTGGGCTTTCGGAGCAGTACTTC,CSAGLSEQYF
-,TRBV27,13,-,TRBJ2-2,TGTGCCAGCAGTCCCCTCCCGACCGGGGAGCTGTTTTTT,CASSPLPTGELFF
-,TRBV5-1,13,-,TRBJ2-7,TGCGCCAGCAGCTTGGGCCCCGCGGGGGAGCAGTACTTC,CASSLGPAGEQYF